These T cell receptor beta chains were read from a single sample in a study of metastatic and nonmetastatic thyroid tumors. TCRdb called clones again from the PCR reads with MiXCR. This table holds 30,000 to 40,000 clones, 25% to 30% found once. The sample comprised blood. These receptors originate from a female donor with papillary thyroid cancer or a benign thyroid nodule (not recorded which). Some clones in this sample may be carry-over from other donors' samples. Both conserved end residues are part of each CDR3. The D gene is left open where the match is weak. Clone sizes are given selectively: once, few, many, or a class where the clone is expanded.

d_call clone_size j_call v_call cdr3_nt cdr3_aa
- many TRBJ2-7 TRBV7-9 TGTGCCAGCAGTTTGGACACTTCCTACGAGCAGTACTTC CASSLDTSYEQYF
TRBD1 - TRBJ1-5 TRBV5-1 TGCGCCAGCAGCCCGGACAGGGGCAATCAGCCCCAGCATTTT CASSPDRGNQPQHF
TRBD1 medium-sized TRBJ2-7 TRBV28 TGTGCCAGCAGTGGCGCCGGACAGGGTTATAGCGAGCAGTACTTC CASSGAGQGYSEQYF
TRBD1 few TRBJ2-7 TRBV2 TGTGCCAGCAGCCAAGGGGGACAGCGATTGGATGAGCAGTACTTC CASSQGGQRLDEQYF
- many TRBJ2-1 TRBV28 TGTGCCAGCAGTACCCCCCACCCCGGCGGGAAGAATGAGCAGTTCTTC CASSTPHPGGKNEQFF
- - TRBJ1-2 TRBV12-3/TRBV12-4 TGTGCCAGCAGTTTACGGTGGCAGAATTCCGGCTACACCTTC CASSLRWQNSGYTF
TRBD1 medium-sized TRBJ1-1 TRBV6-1 TGTGCCAGCAGAGCGCCAGGGGGGACCGCTTTCTTT CASRAPGGTAFF
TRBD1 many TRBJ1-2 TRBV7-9 TGTGCCAGCAGCACGGTGACAGGGATCACCGACTATGGCTACACCTTC CASSTVTGITDYGYTF
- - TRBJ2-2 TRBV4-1 TGCGCCAGCAGCCAAGAAGAACTAGCTAGCGGGGAGCTGTTTTTT CASSQEELASGELFF
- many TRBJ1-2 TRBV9 TGTGCCAGCAGCGTGGGGGGGACAAGGAGCTACACCTTC CASSVGGTRSYTF
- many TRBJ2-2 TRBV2 TGTGCCAGCAGCCCCTCGACAGGGAACACCGGGGAGCTGTTTTTT CASSPSTGNTGELFF
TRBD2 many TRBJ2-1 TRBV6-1 TGTGCCAGCAGTAATCTCGCGGGGGGGAGTAATGAGCAGTTCTTC CASSNLAGGSNEQFF
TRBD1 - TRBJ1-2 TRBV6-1 TGTGCCAGCAGTCCCGGGACAGGGAGTTACACCTTC CASSPGTGSYTF
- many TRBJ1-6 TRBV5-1 TGCGCCAGCAGCTTGGAGACAGGTGGCTCACCCCTCCACTTT CASSLETGGSPLHF
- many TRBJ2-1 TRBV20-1 TGCAGTGCTAGAGATAGAAGGGGGGTCTACAATGAGCAGTTCTTC CSARDRRGVYNEQFF
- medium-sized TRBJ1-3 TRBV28 TGTGCCAGCAGTTTAACCGACCACGGGGCCGGCGGAAACACCATATATTTT CASSLTDHGAGGNTIYF
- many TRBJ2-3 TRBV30 TGTGCCACAATAGGAGGGCCGGCAGATACGCAGTATTTT CATIGGPADTQYF
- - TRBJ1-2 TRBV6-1 TGTGCCAGCACCTGGACAGAAGCAGCTAACTATGGCTACACCTTC CASTWTEAANYGYTF
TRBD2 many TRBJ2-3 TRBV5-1 TGCGCCAGCAGCATAGGACTAGCGGGAGCCTACTCAGATACGCAGTATTTT CASSIGLAGAYSDTQYF
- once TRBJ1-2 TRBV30 TGTGCCTGGAGATGGGGGGCGCACGGCTACACCTTC CAWRWGAHGYTF
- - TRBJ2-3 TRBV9 TGTGCCAGCAGCGTCGGTAGTGCAGATACGCAGTATTTT CASSVGSADTQYF
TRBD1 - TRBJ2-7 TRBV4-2 TGTGCCAGCAGCCAAGATGATGGGACAGGGGGCTACGAGCAGTACTTC CASSQDDGTGGYEQYF
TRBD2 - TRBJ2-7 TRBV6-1 TGTGCCAGCACGGAGAGCGGGGGCTACGAGCAGTACTTC CASTESGGYEQYF
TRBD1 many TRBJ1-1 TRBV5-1 TGCGCCAGCAGCTTGGCCGGGACAGGGAGCGCTTTCTTT CASSLAGTGSAFF
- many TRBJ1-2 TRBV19 TGTGCCAGTACCCAGAACGGGCCACCGGGTCATGGCTACACCTTC CASTQNGPPGHGYTF
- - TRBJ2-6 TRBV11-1 TGTGCCAGCAGCTTCGGACCGTACTCTGGGGCCAACGTCCTGACTTTC CASSFGPYSGANVLTF
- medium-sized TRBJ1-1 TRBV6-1 TGTGCCAGCAGTTCGGGGCAGACGAACACTGAAGCTTTCTTT CASSSGQTNTEAFF
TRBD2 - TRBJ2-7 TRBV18 TGTGCCAGCTCGCTTCGGGGGGATACGCAGTACTTC CASSLRGDTQYF
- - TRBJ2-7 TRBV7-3 TGTGCCAGCAGACCTCCAAGTTGGGGGCAACGCAATGGGGAGCAGTACTTC CASRPPSWGQRNGEQYF
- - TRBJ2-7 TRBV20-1 TGCAGAGCTAGATCCGGAGTTGGGGTTGACGAGCAGTACTTC CRARSGVGVDEQYF
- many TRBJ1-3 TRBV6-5 TGTGCCAGCAGGTACTCTTCAGGATTTGGAAACACCATATATTTT CASRYSSGFGNTIYF
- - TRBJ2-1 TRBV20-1 TGCAGTGCTAGTGGTTTGATAGTGGGGTACAATGAGCAGTTCTTC CSASGLIVGYNEQFF
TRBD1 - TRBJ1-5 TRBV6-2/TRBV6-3 TGTGCCAGCACTCGAACCTGGGACAGGGGGCAAATAAACAATCAGCCCCAGCATTTT CASTRTWDRGQINNQPQHF
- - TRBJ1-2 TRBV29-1 TGCAGCGTTGTAGCGGAGAAGTTCGATGGCTACACCTTC CSVVAEKFDGYTF
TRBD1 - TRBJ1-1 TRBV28 TGTGCCAGCATCACGACAGGGGGATCCACTGAAGCTTTCTTT CASITTGGSTEAFF
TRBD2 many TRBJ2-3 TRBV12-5 TGTGCTAGTGGTTTGGTACTTTGGTCTAGCGGGAGATCAGATACGCAGTATTTT CASGLVLWSSGRSDTQYF
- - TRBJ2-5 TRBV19 TGTGCCAGTAGAAAAATACAGGGTGGGGGGACCCAGTACTTC CASRKIQGGGTQYF
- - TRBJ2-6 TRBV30 TGTGCCTGGAGTTCTACTGCGGTGAGGGGGGCCAACGTCCTGACTTTC CAWSSTAVRGANVLTF
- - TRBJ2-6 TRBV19 TGTTCCAGTAGCGCGGACGGAGCCTCTGGGTCCAACGTCCTGACTTTC CSSSADGASGSNVLTF
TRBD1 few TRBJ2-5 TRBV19 TGTGCCAGTAGTATAGACGCCGGACAGGGGACCCAGTACTTC CASSIDAGQGTQYF
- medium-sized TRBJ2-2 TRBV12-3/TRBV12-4 TGTGCCAGCAGTTCCCGGGGGTACAACACCGGGGAGCTGTTTTTT CASSSRGYNTGELFF
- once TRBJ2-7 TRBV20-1 TGCAGTGCTAAAAGGGACGAGCAGTACTTC CSAKRDEQYF
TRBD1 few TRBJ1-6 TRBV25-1 TGTGTCAGCAGCCCGGGACAGGGTCTCGGCTCACCCCTCCACTTT CVSSPGQGLGSPLHF
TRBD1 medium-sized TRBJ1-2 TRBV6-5 TGTGCCAGCAGTTACCGGGGGACAGGGGTGGGGGGCTACACCTTC CASSYRGTGVGGYTF